One sample yielded the 20 T cell receptor beta chains listed below, sequenced in a study of PD-1 blockade in classical Hodgkin lymphoma (TCRdb year 2020). In light of the paper, this sample's time point label describes: cycle 1 day 1 (C1D1), immediately before nivolumab initiation. Every trial patient had relapsed after autologous stem cell transplantation, and cohorts A, B and C differed in prior brentuximab vedotin exposure. The method was the immunoSEQ multiplex PCR assay. Imported from immuneACCESS, the table was reduced by TCRdb to in-frame sequences with V and J called. These copies leave out some clones; in studies compared against another copy, an unresolved V gene accounts for under half, and the cause of the remainder is not known. For this sample there are about 25,000 clones; approximately 80% appear just once. Together, the top ten hold less than 7.5% of the sample. Sequences were derived from peripheral blood mononuclear cells (PBMCs), sampled at baseline. Every receptor here comes from a human donor with classical Hodgkin lymphoma.

This clone was found once. The chain recombines TRBV10-3 with TRBJ1-1, with 7 bases aligning to TRBD1. V shed 4 bases, J shed 7 bases, and the junction held 3 bases outside the gene matches. The length of the CDR3 is 12 residues. Per the germline V gene, CDR1 is ENHRY and CDR2 is SYGVKD. The CDR3 nucleotides read TGTGCCATCAGTGGGCAGGGGGTTGAAGCTTTCTTT. This gives the protein CAISGQGVEAFF.

This clone was detected only once. The chain has TRBV7-8 and TRBJ1-1; TRBD1 might be the D (6 bases). The CDR3 is 16 amino acids. V was cut by 4 bases and J by 7 bases, with 22 bases left in between. Germline V gene sequence: CDR1 SGHVS, CDR2 FQNEAQ. CDR3 sequence: CASSSRRDIPWGEAFF. The CDR3 DNA follows: TGTGCCAGCAGCTCCAGACGGGACATACCCTGGGGTGAAGCTTTCTTT.

This chain joins TRBV14 and TRBJ2-7, with 7 bases identical to TRBD1. Germline CDR1 and CDR2: SGHDN and FVKESK. Germline trimming cut 3 bases from V and 5 bases from J; bases unmatched to any gene: 4. This CDR3 spans 13 amino acids. CDR3 sequence: CASSHRGFNEQYF. The DNA for the CDR3 is TGTGCCAGCAGCCACAGGGGGTTTAACGAGCAGTACTTC.

The rearrangement links TRBV5-4 to TRBJ2-7; D perhaps matches TRBD2 (6 bases). The CDR3 loop spans 14 amino acids. The ends were cut back, 4 bases at V and 2 bases at J, with 13 bases in the middle. Germline V lookup: CDR1 SGHNT, CDR2 YYREEE (reference sequence). DNA for the CDR3: TGTGCCAGCAGCCCCCGCCGGGGGACCTACGAGCAGTACTTC. This sequence encodes CASSPRRGTYEQYF.

This clone was recorded once. The rearrangement uses TRBV9 and TRBJ1-1; D may be TRBD1 (6 bases). Germline CDR1 reads SGDLS; CDR2 reads YYNGEE. The CDR3 is made up of 15 amino acids. V lost 0 bases to trimming and J lost 0 bases, with 9 bases between them. The CDR3 sequence: CASSVGTGMNTEAFF. Written as DNA, the CDR3 is TGTGCCAGCAGCGTAGGTACAGGGATGAACACTGAAGCTTTCTTT. Filled out from reference TRBV9 and TRBJ1-1, the complete variable domain reads DSGVTQTPKHLITATGQRVTLRCSPRSGDLSVYWYQQSLDQGLQFLIQYYNGEERAKGNILERFSAQQFPDLHSELNLSSLELGDSALYFCASSVGTGMNTEAFFGQGTRLTVV.

This sequence joins TRBV9 and TRBJ1-4; D gene ambiguous. Germline V gives CDR1 SGDLS, CDR2 YYNGEE. Trimming took off 0 bases at V and 5 bases at J, with 11 bases between the two ends. The CDR3 spans 15 residues. The CDR3 protein is CASSVAMTPNEKLFF. The CDR3, as DNA: TGTGCCAGCAGCGTAGCTATGACACCCAATGAAAAACTGTTTTTT. Drawing the rest from reference TRBV9 and TRBJ1-4, the complete variable domain is DSGVTQTPKHLITATGQRVTLRCSPRSGDLSVYWYQQSLDQGLQFLIQYYNGEERAKGNILERFSAQQFPDLHSELNLSSLELGDSALYFCASSVAMTPNEKLFFGSGTQLSVL.

This clone was seen only once. J is TRBJ1-2 and V is TRBV6-5; possibly TRBD1 for D (6 bases). Trimming removed 3 bases from V and 4 bases from J, with 15 bases in between. CDR1 MNHEY and CDR2 SVGAGI come from the germline V gene. The CDR3 loop spans 15 amino acids. Here the CDR3 DNA reads TGTGCCAGCAGTTATCTTGGGGGCGGTGGCTATGGCTACACCTTC. This gives the protein CASSYLGGGGYGYTF.

The chain couples TRBV12-5 to TRBJ2-1; 15 bases are a match to TRBD2. V gave up 5 bases and J gave up 10 bases; unmatched junction bases: 3. The CDR3 is 14 amino acids. CDR1 is LGHNT, CDR2 FRNRAP, per germline. Here the CDR3 DNA reads TGTGCTAGTGGTAACGGGACTAGCGGGGGGGAGCAGTTCTTC. Translation gives CASGNGTSGGEQFF.

J is TRBJ1-4 and V is TRBV29-1; a weak D match, TRBD1 (5 bases). CDR1 and CDR2 (germline): SQVTM, ANQGSEA. Trimming pared 6 bases from V and 8 bases from J, leaving 19 bases between. This CDR3 comprises 14 residues. The CDR3 reads CSVIPWGQGEKLFF. In DNA form, the CDR3 reads TGCAGCGTCATTCCGTGGGGCCAGGGCGAAAAACTGTTTTTT.

The V gene is TRBV7-2, the J gene TRBJ2-5; a weak D match, TRBD2 (5 bases). The CDR3 consists of 14 residues. The V and J ends lost 5 bases and 2 bases respectively, with 12 bases between them. Germline assignment: CDR1 SGHTA and CDR2 FQGNSA. CDR3 amino acids: CASSLGLAQETQYF. CDR3 bases: TGTGCCAGCAGCCTCGGACTTGCTCAAGAGACCCAGTACTTC.

The V gene is TRBV11-2, the J gene TRBJ1-4; D possibly corresponds to TRBD1 (5 bases). V shed 5 bases and J shed 3 bases, with 13 bases lying between them. In germline, CDR1 is SGHAT, CDR2 FQNNGV. CDR3 length: 15 amino acids. Here the CDR3 reads CASSPSGGSNEKLFF. Written as DNA, the CDR3 is TGTGCCAGCAGCCCGAGCGGGGGTTCTAATGAAAAACTGTTTTTT.

V is TRBV27 and J is TRBJ1-1; 8 nucleotides agree with TRBD1. The CDR3 loop spans 16 amino acids. Germline assignment: CDR1 MNHEY and CDR2 SMNVEV (reference sequence). The ends lost 7 bases at V and 5 bases at J; junction bases unmatched: 15. The CDR3 region has the DNA TGTGCCAGCACCCCGGTTAACAGGGGGATGAGGACTGAAGCTTTCTTT. Amino acid sequence: CASTPVNRGMRTEAFF.

This clone was counted a single time. The rearrangement joins TRBV4-3 to TRBJ2-3; 7 positions agree with TRBD1. The V gene's germline CDR1 is LGHNA and CDR2 YSLEER. The V gene end was trimmed by 6 bases and the J gene end by 5 bases; junction bases not matched to a gene: 5. The CDR3 length is 13 residues. The CDR3 DNA is TGCGCCAGCAGACCAGACAGGGAAGATACGCAGTATTTT. Amino acid sequence: CASRPDREDTQYF.

The rearrangement joins TRBV7-8 to TRBJ1-5; D uncertain. Germline CDR1 reads SGHVS; CDR2 reads FQNEAQ. This CDR3 has 16 amino acids. The V end lost 1 base, the J end lost 0 bases, and 10 bases lay between the germline ends. CDR3: CASSLGIGSSNQPQHF. CDR3 DNA: TGTGCCAGCAGCTTAGGGATAGGGTCTAGCAATCAGCCCCAGCATTTT. Combining the CDR3 with reference TRBV7-8 and TRBJ1-5 gives the whole variable domain GAGVSQSPRYKVAKRGQDVALRCDPISGHVSLFWYQQALGQGPEFLTYFQNEAQLDKSGLPSDRFFAERPEGSVSTLKIQRTQQEDSAVYLCASSLGIGSSNQPQHFGDGTRLSIL.

This clone was seen only a few times. The V gene is TRBV11-2, the J gene TRBJ2-1, with 9 bases that match TRBD2. This CDR3 region has 16 residues. With 1 base clipped from V and 10 bases from J, the junction kept 11 bases outside the gene matches. The germline CDR1 and CDR2 sequences are SGHAT and FQNNGV. The CDR3 loop reads CASSLAGSGLAGEQFF. The CDR3 DNA reads TGTGCCAGCAGCTTAGCCGGTAGCGGGCTAGCGGGGGAGCAGTTCTTC.

This chain uses TRBV6-4 with TRBJ2-3; 7 bases fit TRBD2. Germline lookup yields CDR1 MRHNA and CDR2 SNTAGT. With 6 bases clipped from V and 4 bases from J, the junction kept 7 bases outside the gene matches. The CDR3 has 14 amino acids. The CDR3, as DNA: TGTGCCAGCAGGAGGACTAGTTCCGCAGATACGCAGTATTTT. Translated, it gives CASRRTSSADTQYF.

V and J are TRBV11-3 and TRBJ2-1; 14 positions match TRBD2. Germline V lookup: CDR1 SGHNT, CDR2 YENEEA. The V gene end was trimmed by 2 bases and the J gene end by 9 bases; junction bases not matched to a gene: 6. The CDR3 totals 16 residues. CDR3 loop: CASSLSGLAGGGEQFF. The CDR3 DNA follows: TGTGCCAGCAGCTTAAGCGGACTAGCGGGGGGAGGTGAGCAGTTCTTC. Complete variable domain (other parts from reference TRBV11-3 and TRBJ2-1): EAGVVQSPRYKIIEKKQPVAFWCNPISGHNTLYWYLQNLGQGPELLIRYENEEAVDDSQLPKDRFSAERLKGVDSTLKIQPAELGDSAVYLCASSLSGLAGGGEQFFGPGTRLTVL.

This clone was seen once. The chain has TRBV4-2 and TRBJ2-7; 7 nucleotides align to TRBD2. The germline V gene has CDR1 LGHNA and CDR2 YNFKEQ. The CDR3 contains 16 residues. J was trimmed by 1 base and V by 0 bases; bases with no gene match: 6. CDR3 protein: CASSQDFTSASYEQYF. CDR3 sequence (DNA): TGTGCCAGCAGCCAAGATTTCACTAGCGCTTCCTACGAGCAGTACTTC.

The chain uses TRBV5-1 and TRBJ1-1; weak D call: TRBD1 (5 bases). Germline CDR1 reads SGHRS; CDR2 reads YFSETQ. The V end lost 0 bases, the J end lost 0 bases, and 18 bases lay between the germline ends. CDR3 length: 18 amino acids. The CDR3 nucleotides read TGCGCCAGCAGCTTGGTCCCTCAGGGACCGTCAATGAACACTGAAGCTTTCTTT. Translating gives CASSLVPQGPSMNTEAFF.

This clone turned up a few times. The V gene is TRBV19, the J gene TRBJ1-5; a weak D match, TRBD1 (6 bases). This CDR3 is built from 13 residues. Trimming left V 4 bases short and J 3 bases short, with 7 bases between. The germline V gene encodes CDR1 LNHDA and CDR2 SQIVND (reference sequence). CDR3 sequence: CASSTGDNQPQHF. The DNA for the CDR3 is TGTGCCAGTAGTACAGGGGACAATCAGCCCCAGCATTTT.